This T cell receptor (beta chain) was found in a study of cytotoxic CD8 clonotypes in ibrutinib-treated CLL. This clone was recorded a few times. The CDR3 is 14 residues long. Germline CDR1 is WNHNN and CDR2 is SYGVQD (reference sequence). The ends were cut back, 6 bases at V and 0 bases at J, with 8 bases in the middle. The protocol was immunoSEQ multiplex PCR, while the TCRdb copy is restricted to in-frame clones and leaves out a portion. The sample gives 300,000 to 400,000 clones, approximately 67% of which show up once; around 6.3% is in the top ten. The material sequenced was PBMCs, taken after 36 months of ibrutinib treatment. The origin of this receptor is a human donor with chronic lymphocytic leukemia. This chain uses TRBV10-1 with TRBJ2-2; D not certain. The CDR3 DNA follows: TGCGCCAGCAGCTGGATACCGAACACCGGGGAGCTGTTTTTT. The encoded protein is CASSWIPNTGELFF.